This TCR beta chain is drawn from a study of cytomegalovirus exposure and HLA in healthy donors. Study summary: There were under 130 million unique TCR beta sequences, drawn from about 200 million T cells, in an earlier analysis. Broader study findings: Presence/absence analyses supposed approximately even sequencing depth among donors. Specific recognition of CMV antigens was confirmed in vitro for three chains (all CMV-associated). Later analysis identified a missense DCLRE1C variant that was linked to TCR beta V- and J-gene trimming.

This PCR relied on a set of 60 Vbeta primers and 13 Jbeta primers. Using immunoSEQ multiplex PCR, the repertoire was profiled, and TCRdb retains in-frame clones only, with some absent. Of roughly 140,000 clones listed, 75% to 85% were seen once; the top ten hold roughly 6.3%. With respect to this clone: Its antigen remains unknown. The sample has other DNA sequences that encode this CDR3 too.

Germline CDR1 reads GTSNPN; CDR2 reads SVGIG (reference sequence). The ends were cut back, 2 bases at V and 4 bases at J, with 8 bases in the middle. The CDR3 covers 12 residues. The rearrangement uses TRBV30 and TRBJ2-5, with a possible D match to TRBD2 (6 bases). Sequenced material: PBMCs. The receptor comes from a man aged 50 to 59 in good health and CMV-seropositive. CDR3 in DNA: TGTGCCTGGAGTTTGGGGGGAGAGACCCAGTACTTC. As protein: CAWSLGGETQYF.